The source of this T cell receptor (beta chain) is a study of shared clonotypes between healthy human individuals. The donors, healthy adults who were HIV-negative, had experienced no recent acute infections or vaccinations. TCRdb keeps only in-frame clones here, not all; method: immunoSEQ multiplex PCR. The sample includes about 1 million clones, roughly 70% of them seen just once. CDR3 length: 11 residues. The germline gives CDR1 MNHNY, CDR2 SVGAGI (reference sequence). Between the trimmed V and J ends, which lost 5 bases and 8 bases, there was a span of 10 bases. This clonotype was obtained from a man aged 18 to 29 in good health. The chain has TRBV6-6 and TRBJ2-7; D is unresolved. The specimen was memory CD4+ T cells sorted from blood. The subset is: CD45RA-negative fraction. CDR3 sequence: CASSDGSKQYF. The CDR3 DNA sequence: TGTGCCAGCAGTGATGGTAGCAAGCAGTACTTC.